Listed here are 4 T cell receptor beta chains from one sample, sequenced in a study of identical twins. TCRdb re-derived calls from the 5' RACE reads in MiXCR, one entry per CDR3 protein. The sample carries around 680,000 distinct CDR3 sequences, around 8.6% recorded once. The same data also contributed to another study, on yellow fever vaccine responses in identical twins.

Material for sequencing was PBMCs. The receptors come from a woman under 30 in good health.

The chain joins TRBV2 to TRBJ1-4, with TRBD1 matching 9 bases. The CDR3 extends over 13 amino acids. From germline, CDR1 is SNHLY and CDR2 FYNNEI. V gave up 8 bases and J gave up 8 bases; unmatched junction bases: 6. The CDR3 bases are TGTGCCAGCGTGAGGACAGGGGCCGAAAAACTGTTTTTT. This codes for CASVRTGAEKLFF.

The rearrangement joins TRBV20-1 to TRBJ1-6; 9 bases agree with TRBD1. Unmatched junction bases numbered 9, after V lost 5 bases and J lost 4 bases. CDR1 and CDR2 (germline): DFQATT, SNEGSKA (reference sequence). The CDR3 spans 16 residues. The CDR3 loop reads CSASTGGSLYNSPLHF. The CDR3 DNA follows: TGCAGTGCTTCAACAGGGGGCTCACTTTATAATTCACCCCTCCACTTT.

This clonotype has a handful of counts. The chain employs TRBV20-1 and TRBJ1-5; possible D gene TRBD1, 5 bases. This CDR3 comprises 12 residues. Looked up from germline, CDR1 is DFQATT and CDR2 is SNEGSKA (reference sequence). V lost 3 bases and J 11 bases, leaving 14 bases between the germline ends. The CDR3 protein is CSASKGPQAQHF. In nucleotides, the CDR3 is TGCAGTGCTAGCAAGGGACCGCAGGCCCAGCATTTT.

The table lists this clonotype with a few counts. The chain employs TRBV7-6 and TRBJ2-7, with 8 bases lining up with TRBD1. The CDR3 consists of 14 residues. Germline V gene sequence: CDR1 SGHVS, CDR2 FNYEAQ. The trim removed 3 bases at V and 2 bases at J, leaving 3 bases unmatched. DNA for the CDR3: TGTGCCAGCAGCTTCCAGGGGGCCACCTACGAGCAGTACTTC. Protein: CASSFQGATYEQYF.